A selection of T cell receptor beta chains follows, all from one sample in a study of blood T cell repertoires in COVID-19. Clones were sequenced by immunoSEQ multiplex PCR, and TCRdb holds only the in-frame ones, with some missing. Here the sample spans some 200,000 clones, 92% being singletons. Source material: peripheral blood. These TCRs come from a man between 25 and 39 years old with acute or convalescent COVID-19. Each CDR3 is given with its conserved first and last residue. The order of the fields is clone size, D gene, J gene, V gene, CDR3 protein, CDR3 DNA. D genes are given only for firm matches. Size is omitted from some rows. Given values are once, few, many or a class for expanded clones.

.,TRBD1,TRBJ2-3,TRBV23-1,CASSGSDRVWRREGTDTQYF,TGCGCCAGCAGTGGTTCCGACAGGGTGTGGAGGAGAGAAGGCACAGATACGCAGTATTTT
.,.,TRBJ1-2,TRBV29-1,CSVEDSRSVSGYTF,TGCAGCGTTGAAGATTCCAGGTCGGTGAGTGGCTACACCTTC
.,.,TRBJ2-1,TRBV9,CASSVELQNYNEQFF,TGTGCCAGCAGCGTAGAGTTGCAGAATTACAATGAGCAGTTCTTC
.,.,TRBJ1-4,TRBV28,CASSSNNEKLFF,TGTGCCAGTAGCAGTAATAATGAAAAACTGTTTTTT
few,.,TRBJ2-1,TRBV21-1,CASSGEGGLAGGNEQFF,TGTGCCAGCAGCGGCGAAGGCGGGCTAGCGGGAGGGAATGAGCAGTTCTTC
.,TRBD1,TRBJ2-7,TRBV5-1,CASSLVSGTGQEEQYF,TGCGCCAGCAGCTTGGTATCAGGGACAGGGCAGGAAGAGCAGTACTTC
.,.,TRBJ2-4,TRBV1,CTSSFTGGSFSFAKNIQYF,TGCACCAGCAGCTTTACAGGGGGCTCTTTTTCGTTCGCCAAAAACATTCAGTACTTC
.,.,TRBJ1-5,TRBV19,CASSIRENQPQHF,TGTGCCAGTAGTATAAGGGAGAATCAGCCCCAGCATTTT
.,TRBD1,TRBJ1-5,TRBV4-1,CASSQVSRGVRVGHQPQHF,TGCGCCAGCAGCCAAGTTAGCAGGGGGGTAAGGGTTGGCCATCAGCCCCAGCATTTT
.,TRBD1,TRBJ1-1,TRBV12-3/TRBV12-4,CASRLTGVTEAFF,TGTGCCAGCAGATTGACAGGGGTGACTGAAGCTTTCTTT
.,.,TRBJ2-5,TRBV4-1,CASSQDSGRSGRETQYF,TGCGCCAGCAGCCAAGACTCCGGAAGATCAGGCAGGGAGACCCAGTACTTC
once,TRBD1,TRBJ1-6,TRBV28,CASSLRLTGDNSPLHF,TGTGCCAGCAGTCTACGCCTAACAGGGGATAATTCACCCCTCCACTTT
.,TRBD1,TRBJ1-1,TRBV6-1,CASSEVDRGPAFF,TGTGCCAGCAGTGAAGTCGACAGGGGGCCGGCTTTCTTT
.,TRBD1,TRBJ2-3,TRBV2,CASSITGTGAADTQYF,TGTGCCAGCAGTATTACCGGGACAGGGGCTGCAGATACGCAGTATTTT
.,.,TRBJ2-1,TRBV5-1,CASSMDPQPYNEQFF,TGCGCCAGCAGCATGGACCCACAACCCTACAATGAGCAGTTCTTC
.,.,TRBJ1-1,TRBV2,CASSGQVYTEAFF,TGTGCCAGCAGTGGACAGGTTTACACTGAAGCTTTCTTT
.,TRBD1,TRBJ1-4,TRBV2,CASSPRGTNEKLFF,TGTGCCAGCAGTCCCAGGGGGACTAATGAAAAACTGTTTTTT
.,.,TRBJ2-5,TRBV3-1/TRBV3-2,CASSRDLGTQYF,TGTGCCAGCTCTCGGGACTTAGGGACCCAGTACTTC
.,.,TRBJ1-4,TRBV28,CASSTNRVLLGEKLFF,TGTGCCAGCAGCACAAACAGGGTATTGTTGGGGGAAAAACTGTTTTTT
.,.,TRBJ2-6,TRBV5-6,CASSPPGGTSSGANVLTF,TGTGCCAGCAGCCCTCCCGGAGGAACGAGCTCTGGGGCCAACGTCCTGACTTTC
.,.,TRBJ1-2,TRBV4-1,CASSQDVSWAYYGYTF,TGCGCCAGCAGCCAAGACGTGTCCTGGGCATACTATGGCTACACCTTC
.,.,TRBJ2-5,TRBV5-1,CASSGGLQETQYF,TGCGCCAGTTCCGGGGGGCTGCAAGAGACCCAGTACTTC
.,.,TRBJ1-3,TRBV7-9,CASSRTGTYSGNTIYF,TGTGCCAGCAGCCGTACAGGGACCTACTCTGGAAACACCATATATTTT
.,TRBD1,TRBJ2-7,TRBV18,CASGRTGSYEQYF,TGTGCCAGCGGACGGACAGGGTCCTACGAGCAGTACTTC
.,TRBD1,TRBJ1-1,TRBV28,CASGPTGQGSTEAFF,TGTGCCAGCGGGCCGACGGGACAGGGGAGCACTGAAGCTTTCTTT
.,TRBD1,TRBJ1-1,TRBV7-9,CASSPSQGGKNTEAFF,TGTGCCAGCAGCCCCTCACAGGGGGGGAAGAACACTGAAGCTTTCTTT
.,.,TRBJ2-3,TRBV28,CATLYGSSSTDTQYF,TGTGCCACCCTTTACGGGTCTTCTAGCACAGATACGCAGTATTTT
.,TRBD2,TRBJ2-3,TRBV28,CASSLGRGAGITDTQYF,TGTGCCAGCAGCCTCGGGAGGGGAGCGGGGATCACAGATACGCAGTATTTT
.,.,TRBJ1-5,TRBV4-1,CASSTREMGNQPQHF,TGCGCCAGCAGCACTAGGGAAATGGGCAATCAGCCCCAGCATTTT
.,TRBD2,TRBJ2-3,TRBV7-8,CASSPGTAGGTQYF,TGTGCCAGCAGCCCGGGGACGGCGGGGGGTACGCAGTATTTT
.,.,TRBJ1-1,TRBV12-3/TRBV12-4,CASSFSVSEAFF,TGTGCCAGCAGTTTTTCGGTCTCTGAAGCTTTCTTT
.,.,TRBJ1-2,TRBV2,CASSGDWSGGDYGYTF,TGTGCCAGCAGTGGAGATTGGAGTGGAGGCGACTATGGCTACACCTTC
.,.,TRBJ1-5,TRBV19,CASSIGVYSNQPQHF,TGTGCCAGTAGTATCGGAGTTTATAGCAATCAGCCCCAGCATTTT
.,TRBD2,TRBJ2-1,TRBV28,CASSFRLAGVYNEQFF,TGTGCCAGCAGTTTCCGACTAGCGGGAGTCTACAATGAGCAGTTCTTC